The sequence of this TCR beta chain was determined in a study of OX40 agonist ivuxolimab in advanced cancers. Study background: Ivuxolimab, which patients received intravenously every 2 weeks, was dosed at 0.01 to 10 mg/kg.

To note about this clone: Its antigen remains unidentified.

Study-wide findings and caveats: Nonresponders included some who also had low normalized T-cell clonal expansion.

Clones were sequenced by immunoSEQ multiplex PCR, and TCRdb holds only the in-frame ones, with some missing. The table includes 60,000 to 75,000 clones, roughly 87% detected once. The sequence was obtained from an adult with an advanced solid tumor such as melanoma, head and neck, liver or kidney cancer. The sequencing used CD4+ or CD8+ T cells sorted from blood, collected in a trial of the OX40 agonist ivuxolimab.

CDR3 in DNA: TGTGCCAGCAGCCGCCCGACTAGCGGCTATACAAAGAATGAGCAGTTCTTC. This translates into CASSRPTSGYTKNEQFF. The rearrangement uses TRBV7-9 and TRBJ2-1; TRBD2 aligns across 9 bases. J gave up 7 bases and V 5 bases, and 15 bases lay outside the gene matches. The CDR3 extends over 17 amino acids. Germline lookup yields CDR1 SEHNR and CDR2 FQNEAQ (reference sequence). Using reference TRBV7-9 and TRBJ2-1 for the parts outside the CDR3, the full variable domain is DTGVSQNPRHKITKRGQNVTFRCDPISEHNRLYWYRQTLGQGPEFLTYFQNEAQLEKSRLLSDRFSAERPKGSFSTLEIQRTEQGDSAMYLCASSRPTSGYTKNEQFFGPGTRLTVL.